The clone carrying this T cell receptor beta chain has more than one count but fewer than ten. The CDR3 contains 16 residues. Trimming cost V 6 bases and J 5 bases; bases outside gene matches: 17. Germline-derived CDR1 and CDR2 are SQVTM and ANQGSEA. Isolated RNA was reverse transcribed in full, so expressed TCRB transcripts were sequenced. Sequencing was performed with immunoSEQ multiplex PCR; in TCRdb, only in-frame clones are kept and a portion is missing. The sample contains hundreds of thousands of clones, approximately 31% of which appear only once. These data come from a study of beta chain features in type 1 diabetes.

Sequenced input: naive CD4+ T cells from blood. This clonotype was sampled from a man in his late teens or twenties in good health. This rearrangement joins TRBV29-1 to TRBJ2-5, with 8 nucleotides matching TRBD2. This chain's CDR3 is CSVRHGSGAVGETQYF. CDR3 in DNA: TGCAGCGTCCGACACGGTAGCGGGGCGGTGGGGGAGACCCAGTACTTC.